The next 27 T cell receptor beta chains were all read from a single sample in a study of blood T cell repertoires in COVID-19. Libraries were prepared by immunoSEQ multiplex PCR; TCRdb keeps only in-frame clonotypes and omits some of them. The data show fewer than 350,000 clones, with 89% seen just once and roughly 8.9% held by the top ten. Specimen: PBMCs or T cells enriched from blood (not recorded which). The source of these receptors is a middle-aged woman who had recovered from COVID-19.

J is TRBJ1-3 and V is TRBV30; the D gene is possibly TRBD1 (5 bases). This CDR3 is 16 amino acids long. Germline CDR1 is GTSNPN and CDR2 is SVGIG (reference sequence). Trimming left V 0 bases short and J 2 bases short, with 14 bases between. CDR3 protein: CAWSVLGGLAGNTIYF. CDR3 coding DNA: TGTGCCTGGAGTGTACTCGGGGGTCTGGCTGGAAACACCATATATTTT.

This chain connects TRBV5-6 to TRBJ1-2; D is undetermined. The germline V gene encodes CDR1 SGHDT and CDR2 YYEEEE. The CDR3 sequence is 15 residues long. Deletions cut 0 bases from V and 4 bases from J, with 13 bases between. The CDR3 region has the DNA TGTGCCAGCAGCTTGGGGGAGCCCAAAGGCTATGGCTACACCTTC. It translates to CASSLGEPKGYGYTF.

The gene calls are TRBV5-4 and TRBJ2-1, with 7 bases aligning to TRBD1. V was clipped by 5 bases and J by 8 bases; unmatched bases: 13. This CDR3 region has 15 residues. CDR1 and CDR2 (germline): SGHNT, YYREEE (reference sequence). The CDR3 nucleotides are TGTGCCAGCAGTAACCAGGGGGTGGGCACCGATGAGCAGTTCTTC. It codes for CASSNQGVGTDEQFF.

The chain employs TRBV19 and TRBJ2-7, with D possibly matching TRBD1 (5 bases). V lost 10 bases and J lost 1, with 14 bases in between. The CDR3 length is 13 residues. Germline V gene sequence: CDR1 LNHDA, CDR2 SQIVND (reference sequence). This CDR3 is CANTERGSYEQYF. The CDR3 DNA is TGTGCCAACACCGAAAGGGGTTCCTACGAGCAGTACTTC.

This rearrangement joins TRBV7-8 to TRBJ1-2; D is unresolved. This CDR3 region has 14 residues. The ends were cut back, 0 bases at V and 4 bases at J, with 9 bases in the middle. Germline assignment: CDR1 SGHVS and CDR2 FQNEAQ. The CDR3 sequence is CASSLATGGYGYTF. CDR3 DNA sequence: TGTGCCAGCAGCTTAGCTACGGGAGGCTATGGCTACACCTTC.

The chain recombines TRBV9 with TRBJ2-7; 9 bases line up with TRBD2. With V trimmed by 4 bases and J by 5 bases, 7 bases remained unmatched. From germline, CDR1 is SGDLS and CDR2 YYNGEE. The CDR3 runs 14 residues. The CDR3 DNA reads TGTGCCAGCAGCATTAGCGGGGGCACCCACGAGCAGTACTTC. The encoded protein is CASSISGGTHEQYF.

The rearrangement joins TRBV6-5 to TRBJ2-7, with D perhaps TRBD1 (5 bases). Trimming shortened V by 5 bases and J by 0 bases, and 8 bases separated the two germline ends. This CDR3 is built from 13 residues. Germline CDR1 reads MNHEY; CDR2 reads SVGAGI. The CDR3: CASSLTDSYEQYF. The DNA of the CDR3 is TGTGCCAGCAGTCTGACAGACTCCTACGAGCAGTACTTC.

This chain links TRBV10-3 with TRBJ2-3; tentatively, D is TRBD1 (6 bases). CDR3 length equals 19 residues. Trimming removed 8 bases from V and 11 bases from J, with 38 bases in between. CDR1 ENHRY and CDR2 SYGVKD come from the germline V gene. The CDR3 loop is CAIGLRRASKQGLDKEQYF. CDR3 sequence (DNA): TGTGCCATCGGGCTTCGAAGGGCTAGTAAACAGGGTTTAGACAAAGAGCAGTATTTT.

The chain couples TRBV4-3 to TRBJ2-7; TRBD2 matches at 8 bases. The CDR3 spans 16 residues. The V segment lost 0 bases and the J segment 4 bases; nucleotides outside the gene matches: 8. CDR1 is LGHNA, CDR2 YSLEER, per germline. The CDR3: CASSQDPRGAGYEQYF. The CDR3 bases are TGCGCCAGCAGCCAAGATCCGCGGGGGGCCGGGTACGAGCAGTACTTC.

This chain joins TRBV12-5 and TRBJ1-3, with a tentative D call TRBD1 (5 bases). V lost 6 bases, J lost 0 bases, and 12 bases lay in between. There are 15 residues in the CDR3. CDR1 is LGHNT, CDR2 FRNRAP, per germline. In DNA, the CDR3 is TGTGCTAGTGGCCGGGACTCGAGCTCTGGAAACACCATATATTTT. Its translation is CASGRDSSSGNTIYF.

CDR3 amino acids: CASVPRDRATDTQYF. CDR3 DNA sequence: TGTGCCAGCGTACCCCGGGACAGGGCCACAGATACGCAGTATTTT. The chain links TRBV2 to TRBJ2-3; 9 bases fit TRBD1. The J segment lost 2 bases and the V segment lost 8 bases, leaving 8 bases of the junction unmatched. CDR3 length equals 15 residues. Germline V CDR1 and CDR2: SNHLY, FYNNEI.

The chain links TRBV24-1 to TRBJ2-1; D gene uncertain. V dropped 5 bases and J dropped 7 bases, with 8 bases sitting between them. In germline, CDR1 is KGHDR, CDR2 SFDVKD. This CDR3 contains 12 residues. As DNA, the CDR3 is TGTGCCACCAGTGCAGGCCTGAATGAGCAGTTCTTC. It specifies CATSAGLNEQFF.

The chain uses TRBV4-1 and TRBJ1-5; no reliable D call. The V end lost 1 base, the J end lost 1 base, and 17 bases lay between the germline ends. Germline loops: CDR1 MGHRA, CDR2 YSYEKL. CDR3 length: 18 amino acids. The CDR3 region is CASSQGAAVGGSNQPQHF. Written as DNA, the CDR3 is TGCGCCAGCAGCCAAGGGGCAGCGGTGGGAGGCAGCAATCAGCCCCAGCATTTT.

This rearrangement joins TRBV6-4 to TRBJ1-1; TRBD1 matches at 8 bases. The CDR3 loop spans 14 amino acids. Germline CDR1 and CDR2: MRHNA and SNTAGT. The V gene end was trimmed by 6 bases and the J gene end by 0 bases; junction bases not matched to a gene: 3. The DNA of the CDR3 is TGTGCCAGCAGAAGGGACAGGATGAACACTGAAGCTTTCTTT. Protein sequence: CASRRDRMNTEAFF.

The chain couples TRBV29-1 to TRBJ2-2; 8 bases are a match to TRBD1. The CDR3 runs to 16 residues. The trim removed 1 base at V and 0 bases at J, leaving 4 bases unmatched. Germline V gene data show CDR1 as SQVTM and CDR2 as ANQGSEA. CDR3 coding DNA: TGCAGCGTTGAAGCCCAGGACAGGGCGAACACCGGGGAGCTGTTTTTT. Residues: CSVEAQDRANTGELFF.

The chain employs TRBV10-2 and TRBJ2-7; possible D gene TRBD2, 6 bases. Germline V gene data show CDR1 as WSHSY and CDR2 as SAAADI. The V gene lost 4 bases and the J gene lost 3 bases, with 7 bases spanning the gap. This CDR3 is built from 12 residues. Here the CDR3 DNA reads TGCGCCAGCAGTGTGGGGGGCTACGAGCAGTACTTC. Its protein product is CASSVGGYEQYF.

The chain carries TRBV12-3 or TRBV12-4 and TRBJ1-6; D gene ambiguous. The CDR3 sequence is 12 residues long. Trimming took off 2 bases at V and 8 bases at J, with 4 bases between the two ends. This chain's CDR3 is CASSLSDSPLHF. The CDR3 region has the DNA TGTGCCAGCAGTTTATCTGATTCACCCCTCCACTTT.

The V gene is TRBV15, the J gene TRBJ1-1, with 8 bases that match TRBD1. From germline, CDR1 is LNHNV and CDR2 YYDKDF (reference sequence). The length of the CDR3 is 13 residues. V lost 1 base, J lost 7 bases, and 2 bases stayed unmatched. DNA of the CDR3: TGTGCCACCAGCAGAGCGACAGGGGTTGAAGCTTTCTTT. The encoded protein is CATSRATGVEAFF.

The V gene is TRBV7-3, the J gene TRBJ1-6, with 7 bases identical to TRBD1. The ends lost 5 bases at V and 5 bases at J; junction bases unmatched: 6. The CDR3 spans 15 residues. The V gene's germline CDR1 is SGHTA and CDR2 FQGTGA. The CDR3 here is CASSRSGQDNSPLHF. CDR3 DNA: TGTGCCAGCAGCAGATCCGGACAGGATAATTCACCCCTCCACTTT.

The V and J genes are TRBV4-1 and TRBJ1-2, with D possibly TRBD1 on 5 matching bases. Per the germline V gene, CDR1 is MGHRA and CDR2 is YSYEKL. The CDR3 has 16 amino acids. Trimming left V 3 bases short and J 8 bases short, with 22 bases between. The CDR3 coding sequence is TGCGCCAGCAGCCAGGCCCCATGGAGGGGTCCCCTCGGCTACACCTTC. It encodes CASSQAPWRGPLGYTF.

The chain has TRBV5-1 and TRBJ2-1; D ambiguous. In germline, CDR1 is SGHRS, CDR2 YFSETQ. The V and J ends lost 4 bases and 6 bases respectively, with 17 bases between them. The length of the CDR3 is 15 residues. The CDR3 protein is CASSPATEEVNEQFF. In nucleotides, the CDR3 is TGCGCCAGCAGCCCCGCAACCGAAGAGGTCAATGAGCAGTTCTTC. The full variable domain, its missing parts supplied by reference TRBV5-1 and TRBJ2-1, is KAGVTQTPRYLIKTRGQQVTLSCSPISGHRSVSWYQQTPGQGLQFLFEYFSETQRNKGNFPGRFSGRQFSNSRSEMNVSTLELGDSALYLCASSPATEEVNEQFFGPGTRLTVL.

The chain employs TRBV10-3 and TRBJ1-5; TRBD1 might be the D (6 bases). The V gene's germline CDR1 is ENHRY and CDR2 SYGVKD. The CDR3 is 14 residues long. V lost 5 bases and J lost 3, with 11 bases in between. CDR3 coding DNA: TGTGCCATCAGTACAACAGGGATCAATCAGCCCCAGCATTTT. Translated: CAISTTGINQPQHF.

The V and J genes are TRBV29-1 and TRBJ2-1; 9 nucleotides agree with TRBD2. The trim removed 8 bases at V and 4 bases at J, leaving 6 bases unmatched. The CDR3 runs 13 residues. Germline-derived CDR1 and CDR2 are SQVTM and ANQGSEA. Here the CDR3 reads CSIPSGTYNEQFF. The CDR3 DNA reads TGCAGCATCCCTAGCGGGACTTACAATGAGCAGTTCTTC.

V gene TRBV9 combines with J gene TRBJ2-7; TRBD1 aligns across 8 bases. The CDR3 has 15 amino acids. V lost 2 bases and J lost 6; bases outside the gene matches: 10. CDR1 SGDLS and CDR2 YYNGEE come from the germline V gene. The CDR3 sequence is CASSVSSQGAFEQYF. DNA of the CDR3: TGTGCCAGCAGCGTTTCGTCGCAGGGGGCTTTCGAGCAGTACTTC. Variable domain in full (rest from reference TRBV9 and TRBJ2-7): DSGVTQTPKHLITATGQRVTLRCSPRSGDLSVYWYQQSLDQGLQFLIQYYNGEERAKGNILERFSAQQFPDLHSELNLSSLELGDSALYFCASSVSSQGAFEQYFGPGTRLTVT.

The V call is TRBV28, the J call TRBJ2-7, with D perhaps TRBD1 (5 bases). Trimming removed 11 bases at V and 5 bases at J, with 16 bases between. The CDR3 contains 12 residues. From germline, CDR1 is MDHEN and CDR2 SYDVKM. The CDR3 coding sequence is TGTGCCTCTCACCAGGGCCAGAACGAGCAGTACTTC. Its protein product is CASHQGQNEQYF.

This sequence joins TRBV4-2 and TRBJ1-4, with D maybe TRBD1 (6 bases). This CDR3 region has 15 residues. Germline lookup yields CDR1 LGHNA and CDR2 YNFKEQ. Trimming removed 1 base at V and 7 bases at J, with 13 bases between. In DNA, the CDR3 is TGTGCCAGCAGCCAAGGGCGGGGGGCCTTTGAAAAACTGTTTTTT. This encodes CASSQGRGAFEKLFF.

The chain combines TRBV7-9 with TRBJ2-7, with D possibly TRBD1 on 5 matching bases. Germline CDR1 is SEHNR and CDR2 is FQNEAQ (reference sequence). The V and J ends lost 10 bases and 4 bases respectively, with 14 bases between them. There are 12 residues in the CDR3. This CDR3 reads CAIYEDNYEQYF. In DNA form, the CDR3 reads TGTGCCATATATGAGGACAATTACGAGCAGTACTTC.